One and the same sample provided the 17 T cell receptor beta chains below, sequenced in a study of blood T cells in healthy people across ages. Combining a sample-barcoded 5' primer with a J-beta primer mix, a second PCR ran for roughly 6 to 12 cycles. Each CDR3 protein is one row after TCRdb ran MiXCR on the 5' RACE reads. Of hundreds of thousands of distinct CDR3 sequences in the sample, more than 40% were seen once. The sequenced material came from blood. The receptors come from a man in his 60s in good health.

The V gene is TRBV28, the J gene TRBJ2-7, with D possibly TRBD1 on 5 matching bases. CDR3 size: 14 residues. The ends were cut back, 7 bases at V and 4 bases at J, with 17 bases in the middle. Per the germline V gene, CDR1 is MDHEN and CDR2 is SYDVKM. This CDR3 reads CASTYAGLTYEQYF. Written as DNA, the CDR3 is TGTGCCAGCACCTACGCAGGGCTGACGTACGAGCAGTACTTC.

This clonotype is a singleton in its sample. DNA of the CDR3: TGCAGTGCTCCCGACAGGGTACGTGCCTACGAGCAGTACTTC. This translates into CSAPDRVRAYEQYF. This chain uses TRBV20-1 with TRBJ2-7, with TRBD1 matching over 7 bases. The V and J ends lost 5 bases and 2 bases, in that order; junction bases with no gene match: 9. The CDR3 has 14 residues. CDR1 and CDR2 (germline): DFQATT, SNEGSKA (reference sequence).

The chain uses TRBV20-1 and TRBJ1-5; a possible D gene is TRBD1 (6 bases). Germline-derived CDR1 and CDR2 are DFQATT and SNEGSKA (reference sequence). The ends were cut back, 2 bases at V and 0 bases at J, with 14 bases in the middle. The CDR3 spans 16 residues. The chain's CDR3 is CSARTLGGYSNQPQHF. The CDR3 region has the DNA TGCAGTGCTAGAACTCTGGGGGGCTATAGCAATCAGCCCCAGCATTTT.

This chain uses TRBV5-1 with TRBJ2-7; 7 bases are a match to TRBD1. The germline V gene encodes CDR1 SGHRS and CDR2 YFSETQ. This CDR3 has 14 residues. J was trimmed by 2 bases and V by 3 bases; bases with no gene match: 5. The CDR3 DNA follows: TGCGCCAGCAGCTCCGGGACAGTTGCCTACGAGCAGTACTTC. Protein product: CASSSGTVAYEQYF.

The chain couples TRBV20-1 to TRBJ1-1; possible D gene TRBD1, 5 bases. Germline CDR1 DFQATT, CDR2 SNEGSKA (reference sequence). V lost 3 bases to trimming and J lost 1 base, with 12 bases between them. This CDR3 region has 14 residues. The CDR3 here is CSARWGRTNTEAFF. In nucleotides, the CDR3 is TGCAGTGCTAGGTGGGGACGGACGAACACTGAAGCTTTCTTT.

In this sample, this clonotype turned up a few times. The chain recombines TRBV12-3 or TRBV12-4 with TRBJ2-1; D gene uncertain. CDR3 size: 14 residues. V was shortened by 5 bases and J by 7 bases, with 15 bases between the two germline ends. The CDR3 loop reads CASSLPVLGNEQFF. In DNA form, the CDR3 reads TGTGCCAGCAGTCTGCCGGTCCTAGGGAATGAGCAGTTCTTC.

This clonotype was counted only a few times. The chain is built from TRBV7-9 and TRBJ1-2; TRBD1 is a possible D gene (6 bases). The CDR3 has 19 amino acids. V lost 2 bases to trimming and J lost 2 bases, with 24 bases between them. Germline-derived CDR1 and CDR2 are SEHNR and FQNEAQ (reference sequence). The CDR3 DNA is TGTGCCAGCAGCTTAAATCGGCGGGGCACCGGGGGCGGAAACTATGGCTACACCTTC. It encodes CASSLNRRGTGGGNYGYTF.

This clonotype was counted only a few times. The V call is TRBV7-2, the J call TRBJ2-1, with TRBD2 identical over 7 bases. Germline lookup yields CDR1 SGHTA and CDR2 FQGNSA. The CDR3 is made up of 13 amino acids. V shed 8 bases and J 9 bases; nucleotides not matched to a gene: 10. The CDR3 region has the DNA TGTGCCAGCTCCTCCACGACTAGCATTGAGCAGTTCTTC. It translates to CASSSTTSIEQFF.

V is TRBV5-4 and J is TRBJ2-2; tentatively, D is TRBD1 (6 bases). From germline, CDR1 is SGHNT and CDR2 YYREEE (reference sequence). V lost 3 bases and J 4 bases, leaving 13 bases between the germline ends. The CDR3 consists of 15 residues. Here the CDR3 DNA reads TGTGCCAGCAGCTCGGAACTCAGGGGCACCGGGGAGCTGTTTTTT. Translating it yields CASSSELRGTGELFF.

The chain is built from TRBV11-3 and TRBJ1-1, with unresolved D. CDR1 and CDR2 (germline): SGHNT, YENEEA. The CDR3 contains 13 residues. V was shortened by 7 bases and J by 5 bases, with 14 bases between the two germline ends. The CDR3 loop reads CASNSTFGTEAFF. For the CDR3, the DNA is TGTGCCAGCAACTCAACATTCGGAACTGAAGCTTTCTTT.

V usage is TRBV11-2 and J usage is TRBJ2-3; TRBD2 aligns across 7 bases. The CDR3 length is 15 residues. The germline CDR1 and CDR2 sequences are SGHAT and FQNNGV. V lost 2 bases to trimming and J lost 0 bases; unmatched junction nucleotides: 2. The DNA for the CDR3 is TGTGCCAGCAGCTTATCGCGGGGGAGCACAGATACGCAGTATTTT. It specifies CASSLSRGSTDTQYF.

The chain links TRBV18 to TRBJ2-3; 10 bases map to TRBD2. This CDR3 is 14 amino acids long. Germline CDR1 KGHSH, CDR2 LQKENI. V dropped 7 bases and J dropped 5; count of bases not matched to a gene: 6. CDR3 loop: CASFLSGGRDTQYF. The CDR3 DNA reads TGTGCCAGCTTCCTTAGCGGGGGGCGAGATACGCAGTATTTT.

This clonotype was seen a single time. The chain has TRBV6-5 and TRBJ2-5; D is undetermined. The germline V gene has CDR1 MNHEY and CDR2 SVGAGI. This CDR3 has 15 amino acids. The V gene lost 7 bases and the J gene lost 5 bases, with 20 bases spanning the gap. The CDR3 nucleotides are TGTGCCAGCACCTCTTCGTGGGGAAGCCGGGAGACCCAGTACTTC. Translation: CASTSSWGSRETQYF.

As for this clonotype: The junction departs from germline at one end; a sequencing error may be responsible. The chain employs TRBV4-2 and TRBJ2-4; the D gene is possibly TRBD1 (5 bases). The CDR3 has 15 residues. The V gene's germline CDR1 is LGHNA and CDR2 YNFKEQ. In DNA form, the CDR3 reads TGTGTCAGCACGGACACAGACCAAGCCAAAAACATTCAGTACTTC. Translating gives CVSTDTDQAKNIQYF.

The rearrangement joins TRBV5-5 to TRBJ2-7; 7 bases map to TRBD1. The germline V gene encodes CDR1 SGHKS and CDR2 YYEKEE (reference sequence). The CDR3 spans 15 residues. The trim removed 0 bases at V and 3 bases at J, leaving 6 bases unmatched. CDR3 amino acids: CASSLGSGTDYEQYF. The CDR3 coding sequence is TGTGCCAGCAGCTTGGGCTCCGGGACAGACTACGAGCAGTACTTC.

This clonotype was recorded a few times. The chain recombines TRBV9 with TRBJ2-3, with D unresolved. With 4 bases removed from V and 3 bases from J, the gap between germline ends came to 15 bases. This CDR3 contains 15 residues. CDR1 is SGDLS and CDR2 is YYNGEE in the germline V gene. For the CDR3, the DNA is TGTGCCAGCAGCATGGGCCCCTTGAGGACAGATACGCAGTATTTT. This codes for CASSMGPLRTDTQYF.

In regard to this clonotype: The junction departs from germline at one end; a sequencing error may be responsible. The chain joins TRBV20-1 to TRBJ2-1; 8 nucleotides agree with TRBD2. The V gene's germline CDR1 is DFQATT and CDR2 SNEGSKA (reference sequence). The CDR3 totals 12 residues. The CDR3 DNA sequence: TGCAGTGGCGAAGGACTAGCTGACGAGCAGTTCTTT. Residues: CSGEGLADEQFF.